One sample yielded the 18 T cell receptor beta chains listed below, sequenced in a study of blood T cell repertoires in COVID-19. Sequencing used immunoSEQ multiplex PCR; TCRdb keeps in-frame clones, though not all of them. The top ten hold under 6% of the sample, which has 70,000 to 80,000 clones, around 91% seen once. Specimen: peripheral blood. These receptors came from a human donor in a cohort sampled during active COVID-19.

This clone was picked up one time. V and J are TRBV12-3 or TRBV12-4 and TRBJ1-1, with TRBD1 matching over 8 bases. CDR3 length: 11 residues. V was pared by 5 bases and J by 11 bases, with 4 bases of the junction left unmatched. The DNA of the CDR3 is TGTGCCAGCAGTCAGGGGGCGCGGGCTTTCTTT. Residues: CASSQGARAFF.

This clone was seen once. This rearrangement joins TRBV3-1 (or the pseudogene TRBV3-2) to TRBJ2-5, with TRBD2 matching 8 bases. Germline values: CDR1 LGHDT, CDR2 YNNKEL (reference sequence). V shed 6 bases and J 5 bases; nucleotides not matched to a gene: 14. CDR3 size: 16 residues. The chain's CDR3 is CASSRGGSQTQETQYF. The DNA for the CDR3 is TGTGCCAGCAGTCGCGGGGGGTCTCAGACACAGGAGACCCAGTACTTC.

The V and J genes are TRBV5-4 and TRBJ2-7; weak D call: TRBD1 (5 bases). The CDR3 spans 14 residues. The germline V gene has CDR1 SGHNT and CDR2 YYREEE (reference sequence). With 0 bases removed from V and 5 bases from J, the gap between germline ends came to 12 bases. Written as DNA, the CDR3 is TGTGCCAGCAGCTTGGTAGGGGATATGGACGAGCAGTACTTC. It is translated as CASSLVGDMDEQYF.

In its sample, this clone was seen once. The chain carries TRBV6-5 and TRBJ2-5; D possibly corresponds to TRBD2 (7 bases). Germline V gives CDR1 MNHEY, CDR2 SVGAGI. The CDR3 length is 14 residues. V lost 8 bases to trimming and J lost 5 bases, with 18 bases between them. The DNA of the CDR3 is TGTGCCAGCCGAAAGGGGGGGGCCGTTGAGACCCAGTACTTC. Encoded protein: CASRKGGAVETQYF.

The chain is built from TRBV5-1 and TRBJ2-3; tentatively, D is TRBD2 (6 bases). In germline, CDR1 is SGHRS, CDR2 YFSETQ. The ends were cut back, 5 bases at V and 6 bases at J, with 16 bases in the middle. The CDR3 totals 14 residues. CDR3 sequence (DNA): TGCGCCAGCAGGACTAGTAGTTTAAGGGATACGCAGTATTTT. This gives the protein CASRTSSLRDTQYF.

This rearrangement joins TRBV4-3 to TRBJ2-7; D might be TRBD2 (5 bases). The CDR3 covers 15 residues. Germline lookup yields CDR1 LGHNA and CDR2 YSLEER. Trimming took off 6 bases at V and 2 bases at J, with 17 bases between the two ends. The CDR3 nucleotides are TGCGCCAGCAGTCCCGGGTTCGGGGTAACCTACGAGCAGTACTTC. Protein product: CASSPGFGVTYEQYF.

This clone was detected only once. The rearrangement uses TRBV18 and TRBJ2-5; 7 positions match TRBD1. Unmatched junction bases numbered 8, after V lost 2 bases and J lost 5 bases. CDR1 and CDR2 (germline): KGHSH, LQKENI. The CDR3 length is 15 residues. CDR3 coding DNA: TGTGCCAGCTCACCAATACAGGGGCCTTCGGAGACCCAGTACTTC. Translation: CASSPIQGPSETQYF.

The rearrangement links TRBV18 to TRBJ1-1; D perhaps matches TRBD1 (6 bases). Trimming took 3 bases from V and 1 from J, leaving 12 bases between them. The germline V gene encodes CDR1 KGHSH and CDR2 LQKENI. The CDR3 is made up of 15 amino acids. CDR3 in DNA: TGTGCCAGCTCACCCCTCCGAGGGGGGAACACTGAAGCTTTCTTT. Translating gives CASSPLRGGNTEAFF.

This chain joins TRBV11-2 and TRBJ2-7; TRBD1 matches 9 bases. The germline V gene has CDR1 SGHAT and CDR2 FQNNGV. Trimming cost V 5 bases and J 6 bases; bases outside gene matches: 8. There are 14 residues in the CDR3. CDR3: CASSAGTGIGEQYF. CDR3 nucleotide sequence: TGTGCCAGCAGCGCAGGGACAGGGATTGGCGAGCAGTACTTC.

The J gene is TRBJ1-3, the V gene TRBV9, with no clear D. Germline CDR1 and CDR2: SGDLS and YYNGEE. The CDR3 totals 17 residues. With 2 bases removed from V and 0 bases from J, the gap between germline ends came to 15 bases. The CDR3 loop reads CASSVFGIPSSGNTIYF. The CDR3, as DNA: TGTGCCAGCAGCGTCTTCGGGATTCCCAGCTCTGGAAACACCATATATTTT.

V usage is TRBV6-6 and J usage is TRBJ2-1, with 9 bases aligning to TRBD1. Germline CDR1 MNHNY, CDR2 SVGAGI (reference sequence). CDR3 size: 15 residues. J was trimmed by 9 bases and V by 4 bases; bases with no gene match: 10. The CDR3 coding sequence is TGTGCCAGCAGTTCTCCGGGGACAGGGTTCGGTGAGCAGTTCTTC. Translating it yields CASSSPGTGFGEQFF.

This clone was observed a single time. The V call is TRBV24-1, the J call TRBJ1-5; D is ambiguous. Trimming pared 5 bases from V and 0 bases from J, leaving 4 bases between. Germline V CDR1 and CDR2: KGHDR, SFDVKD. The CDR3 length is 13 residues. The CDR3 DNA sequence: TGTGCCACCAGTGCCTCTAGCAATCAGCCCCAGCATTTT. It yields the protein CATSASSNQPQHF.

J is TRBJ1-1 and V is TRBV29-1, with a weak D call TRBD1 (5 bases). Trimming shortened V by 3 bases and J by 6 bases, and 11 bases separated the two germline ends. The CDR3 spans 12 residues. CDR1 and CDR2 (germline): SQVTM, ANQGSEA. The CDR3 region is CSVDWGGPEAFF. The CDR3 DNA reads TGCAGCGTTGATTGGGGCGGCCCTGAAGCTTTCTTT.

The chain couples TRBV3-1 (or the pseudogene TRBV3-2) to TRBJ1-5; D gene uncertain. CDR3 length: 14 residues. V lost 0 bases and J lost 7, with 10 bases in between. Germline V lookup: CDR1 LGHDT, CDR2 YNNKEL (reference sequence). This chain's CDR3 is CASSQEISGQPQHF. The CDR3 nucleotides read TGTGCCAGCAGCCAAGAGATAAGCGGACAGCCCCAGCATTTT.

The J gene is TRBJ1-2, the V gene TRBV7-2, with D unresolved. V shed 5 bases and J shed 8 bases, with 15 bases lying between them. The CDR3 sequence is 13 residues long. Germline CDR1 is SGHTA and CDR2 is FQGNSA. The CDR3 sequence: CASSIVALGGYTF. The CDR3, as DNA: TGTGCCAGCAGCATCGTCGCCCTGGGCGGCTACACCTTC.

The V and J genes are TRBV6-5 and TRBJ1-4; no clear D. CDR1 and CDR2 (germline): MNHEY, SVGAGI. This CDR3 contains 15 residues. V shed 0 bases and J shed 8 bases, with 13 bases lying between them. The CDR3 DNA follows: TGTGCCAGCAGTTACTCTTACCTGACTGGAGAAAAACTGTTTTTT. Translation: CASSYSYLTGEKLFF.

This chain uses TRBV6-2 or TRBV6-3 with TRBJ1-6; no clear D. Trimming took off 2 bases at V and 9 bases at J, with 5 bases between the two ends. The CDR3 loop spans 12 amino acids. CDR1 and CDR2 from the germline V gene are MNHEY and SVGEGT. DNA of the CDR3: TGTGCCAGCAGTTACCCCGGTTCACCCCTCCACTTT. Residues: CASSYPGSPLHF.

V gene TRBV6-5 combines with J gene TRBJ1-6, with 8 bases identical to TRBD1. The CDR3 has 14 residues. The germline V gene encodes CDR1 MNHEY and CDR2 SVGAGI. Unmatched junction bases numbered 8, after V lost 6 bases and J lost 10 bases. The DNA for the CDR3 is TGTGCCAGCAGACAACAGGGGGTCCGATCACCCCTCCACTTT. Protein product: CASRQQGVRSPLHF.